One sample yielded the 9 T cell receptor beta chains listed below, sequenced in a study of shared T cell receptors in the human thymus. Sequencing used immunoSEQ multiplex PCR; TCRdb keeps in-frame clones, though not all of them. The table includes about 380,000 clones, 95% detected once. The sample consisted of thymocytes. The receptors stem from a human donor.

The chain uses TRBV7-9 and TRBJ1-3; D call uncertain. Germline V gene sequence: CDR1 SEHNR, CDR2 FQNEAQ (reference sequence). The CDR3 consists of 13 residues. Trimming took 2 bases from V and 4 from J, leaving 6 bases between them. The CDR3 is CASSLLLGNTIYF. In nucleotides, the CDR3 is TGTGCCAGCAGCTTACTTCTGGGAAACACCATATATTTT. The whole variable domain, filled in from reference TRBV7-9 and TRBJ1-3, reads DTGVSQNPRHKITKRGQNVTFRCDPISEHNRLYWYRQTLGQGPEFLTYFQNEAQLEKSRLLSDRFSAERPKGSFSTLEIQRTEQGDSAMYLCASSLLLGNTIYFGEGSWLTVV.

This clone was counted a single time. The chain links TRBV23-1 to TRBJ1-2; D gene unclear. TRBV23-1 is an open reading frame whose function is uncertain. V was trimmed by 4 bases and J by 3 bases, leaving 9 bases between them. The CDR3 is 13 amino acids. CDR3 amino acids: CASSPGIDYGYTF. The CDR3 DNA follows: TGCGCCAGCAGTCCGGGGATTGACTATGGCTACACCTTC.

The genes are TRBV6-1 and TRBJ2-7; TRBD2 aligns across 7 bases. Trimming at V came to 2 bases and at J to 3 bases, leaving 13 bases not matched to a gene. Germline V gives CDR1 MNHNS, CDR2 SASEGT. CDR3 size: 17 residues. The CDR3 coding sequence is TGTGCCAGCAGTGAACTCGGGCGGGCTAGCGGATACTACGAGCAGTACTTC. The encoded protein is CASSELGRASGYYEQYF.

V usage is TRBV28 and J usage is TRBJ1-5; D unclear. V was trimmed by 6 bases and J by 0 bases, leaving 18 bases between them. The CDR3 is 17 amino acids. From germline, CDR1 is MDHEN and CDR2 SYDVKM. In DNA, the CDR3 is TGTGCCAGCAGCCCCATACCGACGAGACCTAGCAATCAGCCCCAGCATTTT. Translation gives CASSPIPTRPSNQPQHF.

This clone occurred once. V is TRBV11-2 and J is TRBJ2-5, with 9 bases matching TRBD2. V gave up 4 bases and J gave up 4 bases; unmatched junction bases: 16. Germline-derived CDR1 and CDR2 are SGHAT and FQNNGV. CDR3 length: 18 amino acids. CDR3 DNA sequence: TGTGCCAGCAGCTCCGGAAGGGCGCGGGAGGGCCGGGGAGAGACCCAGTACTTC. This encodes CASSSGRAREGRGETQYF.

CDR3 in DNA: TGTGCCAGCAGTTTCTTCAGGGGACAGCGCAATCAGCCCCAGCATTTT. It codes for CASSFFRGQRNQPQHF. This sequence joins TRBV28 and TRBJ1-5, with 7 bases identical to TRBD1. CDR1 and CDR2 (germline): MDHEN, SYDVKM. Trimming at V came to 3 bases and at J to 2 bases, leaving 7 bases not matched to a gene. The CDR3 length is 16 residues.

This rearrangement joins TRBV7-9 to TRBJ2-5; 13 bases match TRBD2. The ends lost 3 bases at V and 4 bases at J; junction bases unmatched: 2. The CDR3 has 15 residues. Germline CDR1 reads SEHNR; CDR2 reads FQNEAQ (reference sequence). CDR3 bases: TGTGCCAGCAGCTTTCGACTAGCGGGAGGAGAGACCCAGTACTTC. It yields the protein CASSFRLAGGETQYF. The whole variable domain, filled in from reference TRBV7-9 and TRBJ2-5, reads DTGVSQNPRHKITKRGQNVTFRCDPISEHNRLYWYRQTLGQGPEFLTYFQNEAQLEKSRLLSDRFSAERPKGSFSTLEIQRTEQGDSAMYLCASSFRLAGGETQYFGPGTRLLVL.

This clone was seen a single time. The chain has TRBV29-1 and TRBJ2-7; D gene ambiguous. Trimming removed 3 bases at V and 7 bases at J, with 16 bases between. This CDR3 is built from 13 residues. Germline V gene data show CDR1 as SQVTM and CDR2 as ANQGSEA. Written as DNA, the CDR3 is TGCAGCGTTGACGACGCACCGGTGGGGGAGCAGTACTTC. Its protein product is CSVDDAPVGEQYF.

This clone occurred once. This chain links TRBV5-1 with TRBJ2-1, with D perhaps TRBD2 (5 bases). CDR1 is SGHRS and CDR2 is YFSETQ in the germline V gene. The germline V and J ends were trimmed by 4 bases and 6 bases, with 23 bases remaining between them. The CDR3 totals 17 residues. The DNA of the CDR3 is TGCGCCAGCAGCCCACATCTTGGGCGGGCGGCGATCAATGAGCAGTTCTTC. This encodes CASSPHLGRAAINEQFF.